The clone carrying this T cell receptor beta chain was seen only once. Its specificity is not known. The authors sorted CD4+ and CD8+ T cells from PBMCs. Extracted RNA was reverse transcribed into cDNA, the sequencing template. Sequencing used immunoSEQ multiplex PCR; TCRdb keeps in-frame clones, though not all of them. The table includes 120,000 to 150,000 clones, less than 65% detected once. The data were obtained in a study of CD8+ T cells in alopecia areata. Study-wide findings and caveats: Scalp data also include sequences from resident alphabeta T cells of normal skin. It was less clear whether patients shared TCRs than it was in mice, possibly because of HLA. Lesional scalp, notably in alopecia totalis/universalis, had clonality above that of normal scalp.

Trimming took off 4 bases at V and 2 bases at J, with 6 bases between the two ends. Germline values: CDR1 SGHAT, CDR2 FQNNGV. This CDR3 is built from 12 residues. The chain links TRBV11-2 to TRBJ2-7; D not resolved. Input material: CD8+ T cells sorted from blood. The clonotype was recovered from a human donor in good health. CDR3 in amino acids: CASSSVTYEQYF. The CDR3 nucleotides are TGTGCCAGCAGCTCCGTCACCTACGAGCAGTACTTC.